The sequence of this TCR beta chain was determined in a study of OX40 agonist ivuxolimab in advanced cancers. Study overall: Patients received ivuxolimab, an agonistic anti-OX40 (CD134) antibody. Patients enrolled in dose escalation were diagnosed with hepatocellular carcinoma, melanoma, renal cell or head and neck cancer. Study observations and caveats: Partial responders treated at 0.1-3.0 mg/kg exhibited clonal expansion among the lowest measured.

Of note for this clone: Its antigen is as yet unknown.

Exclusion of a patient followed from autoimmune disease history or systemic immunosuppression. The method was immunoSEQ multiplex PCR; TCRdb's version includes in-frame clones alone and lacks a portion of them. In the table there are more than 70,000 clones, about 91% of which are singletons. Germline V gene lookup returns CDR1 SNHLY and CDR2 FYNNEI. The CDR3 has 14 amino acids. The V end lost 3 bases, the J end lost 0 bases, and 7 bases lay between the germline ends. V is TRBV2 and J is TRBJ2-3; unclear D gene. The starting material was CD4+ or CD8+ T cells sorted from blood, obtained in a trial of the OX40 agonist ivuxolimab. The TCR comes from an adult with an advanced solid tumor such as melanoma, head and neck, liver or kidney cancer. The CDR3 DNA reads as TGTGCCAGCAGTGATCGGTTTAGCACAGATACGCAGTATTTT. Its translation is CASSDRFSTDTQYF.